This T cell receptor (beta chain) came from a study of T cell changes during pregnancy in multiple sclerosis. Method: immunoSEQ multiplex PCR; TCRdb's copy keeps in-frame clones and lacks some. Found here are approximately 45,000 clones, approximately 80% of them singletons; the top ten hold 0.55% to 0.75%. This CDR3 comprises 16 residues. V shed 6 bases, J shed 8 bases, and the junction held 13 bases outside the gene matches. Germline V lookup: CDR1 MNHNY, CDR2 SVGAGI (reference sequence). The starting material was CD4+ T cells from peripheral blood mononuclear cells, obtained before pregnancy. V is TRBV6-6 and J is TRBJ1-4, with TRBD1 matching over 9 bases. The sequence derives from a female donor with multiple sclerosis, enrolled in a pregnancy study. The CDR3 coding sequence is TGTGCCAGCAGCGAACCTCCGGGACAGGGACGGGAAAAACTGTTTTTT. This codes for CASSEPPGQGREKLFF.